The sequence of this T cell receptor (beta chain) was determined in a study of human T cells and chemical hapten exposure. Overall study: The study patch tested 0.01% DPC on the upper back and read results at 6 days. Findings and limits, study-wide: Counts of TCRs expanded at PT1 correlated positively with patch test score. Relative to controls, expanded TCRs formed significantly more large CDR3 similarity clusters.

Indicated time point: patch test 3, about 24 weeks after DPC sensitization. Stated treatment: therapeutic diphenylcyclopropenone sensitization with weekly scalp DPC. In this sample, this clonotype turned up a few times. Its specificity is unknown. The V end lost 5 bases, the J end lost 6 bases, and 23 bases lay between the germline ends. The CDR3 has 17 amino acids. CDR1 and CDR2 from the germline V gene are LGHNA and YSLEER. How the authors handled the data: A per-sample median of roughly 96,000 TCRs was observed, with counts ranging from about 20,000 to 750,000. One entry per CDR3 protein results from TCRdb running MiXCR on the RACE reads. The V and J calls here are based on TCRdb, not the publication. The sample carries 90,000 to 110,000 distinct CDR3 sequences, less than 40% recorded once.

This rearrangement joins TRBV4-3 to TRBJ2-1; weak D call: TRBD2 (8 bases). Sequenced material: whole blood, taken in connection with sensitization to the hapten diphenylcyclopropenone (DPC). The TCR originated in a man aged 35 to 55 with alopecia areata. Some clones in this sample may be carry-over from other donors' samples. CDR3 nucleotides: TGCGCCAGCAGCGATGAACAGGGGCGGGAGGAGTTCAATGAGCAGTTCTTC. It specifies CASSDEQGREEFNEQFF.